The 29 T cell receptor beta chains given below trace back to one sample, sequenced in a study of CD8 T cells in Susac syndrome. Random hexamers were used to reverse transcribe an amount of about 0.45 to 1 ug RNA. TCRdb redid the calling of the immunoSEQ multiplex PCR reads with MiXCR, one entry per CDR3 protein. The sample carries under 200,000 distinct CDR3 sequences, more than 90% recorded once. Input material: CD4+ T cells from PBMCs. Receptors were obtained from a human donor with Susac syndrome.

The chain has TRBV7-9 and TRBJ1-2, with 10 bases that match TRBD1. With 6 bases clipped from V and 6 bases from J, the junction kept 4 bases outside the gene matches. CDR1 is SEHNR, CDR2 FQNEAQ, per germline (reference sequence). The length of the CDR3 is 13 residues. CDR3 in amino acids: CASRSGTGDGYTF. The CDR3, as DNA: TGTGCCAGCAGGTCCGGGACAGGGGATGGCTACACCTTC.

The J gene is TRBJ2-1, the V gene TRBV7-6, with 8 bases identical to TRBD2. V trimming: 1 base; J trimming: 4 bases; junction bases outside the gene matches: 6. CDR1 is SGHVS, CDR2 FNYEAQ, per germline. CDR3 size: 16 residues. The CDR3 sequence is CASSLVVAGIYNEQFF. CDR3 coding DNA: TGTGCCAGCAGCTTAGTGGTAGCGGGAATATACAATGAGCAGTTCTTC.

The gene calls are TRBV7-9 and TRBJ1-6; D is undetermined. V was trimmed by 1 base and J by 8 bases, leaving 12 bases between them. The CDR3 is made up of 15 amino acids. Germline V gives CDR1 SEHNR, CDR2 FQNEAQ (reference sequence). DNA of the CDR3: TGTGCCAGCAGCTTAGACAGCCCGTTGGATTCACCCCTCCACTTT. It translates to CASSLDSPLDSPLHF.

The rearrangement joins TRBV30 to TRBJ2-3, with D possibly TRBD2 on 5 matching bases. V was trimmed by 6 bases and J by 4 bases, leaving 11 bases between them. This CDR3 is 12 amino acids long. Germline V gene data show CDR1 as GTSNPN and CDR2 as SVGIG (reference sequence). The CDR3 here is CACDNGADTQYF. The CDR3 region has the DNA TGTGCCTGTGACAACGGGGCAGATACGCAGTATTTT.

Here the CDR3 reads CASSRGQGKNTGELFF. The DNA of the CDR3 is TGTGCCAGCAGCCGAGGGCAGGGAAAGAACACCGGGGAGCTGTTTTTT. This chain joins TRBV9 and TRBJ2-2, with D perhaps given as TRBD1 or TRBD2 (5 bases each). The CDR3 runs 16 residues. CDR1 is SGDLS, CDR2 YYNGEE, per germline. Trimming left V 4 bases short and J 1 base short, with 14 bases between.

This sequence joins TRBV7-2 and TRBJ2-7; either TRBD1 or TRBD2 may fit D (5 bases each). The CDR3 is 15 residues long. Trimming cost V 6 bases and J 0 bases, with 15 bases left between them. The germline V gene has CDR1 SGHTA and CDR2 FQGNSA. DNA for the CDR3: TGTGCCAGCAGGCTTAGATCGGGGCACTCCTACGAGCAGTACTTC. Its protein product is CASRLRSGHSYEQYF. Variable domain in full (rest from reference TRBV7-2 and TRBJ2-7): GAGVSQSPSNKVTEKGKDVELRCDPISGHTALYWYRQSLGQGLEFLIYFQGNSAPDKSGLPSDRFSAERTGGSVSTLTIQRTQQEDSAVYLCASRLRSGHSYEQYFGPGTRLTVT.

The chain joins TRBV19 to TRBJ1-1; D is possibly TRBD1 (5 bases). Between the trimmed V and J ends, which lost 5 bases and 4 bases, there was a span of 11 bases. The CDR3 has 13 amino acids. Germline assignment: CDR1 LNHDA and CDR2 SQIVND (reference sequence). In DNA, the CDR3 is TGTGCCAGTAGTGGACAATTGGGCACTGAAGCTTTCTTT. Translated: CASSGQLGTEAFF.

This chain uses TRBV4-2 with TRBJ2-3, with D hard to call. The CDR3 loop spans 17 amino acids. V was trimmed by 2 bases and J by 0 bases, leaving 15 bases between them. Germline assignment: CDR1 LGHNA and CDR2 YNFKEQ. CDR3 bases: TGTGCCAGCAGCCAATCCTCTGCCAGCGTCAGCACAGATACGCAGTATTTT. Translated, it gives CASSQSSASVSTDTQYF.

V and J are TRBV15 and TRBJ1-2; 8 nucleotides match TRBD1. The CDR3 runs 15 residues. Losses at the gene ends were 0 bases for V and 4 bases for J; bases not matched to a gene: 4. Germline V lookup: CDR1 LNHNV, CDR2 YYDKDF (reference sequence). The CDR3 loop reads CATSRETGESYGYTF. CDR3 sequence (DNA): TGTGCCACCAGCAGAGAGACAGGGGAGAGCTATGGCTACACCTTC.

V usage is TRBV3-1 and J usage is TRBJ1-6, with 9 nucleotides matching TRBD1. V was pared by 0 bases and J by 10 bases, with 10 bases of the junction left unmatched. The CDR3 consists of 17 residues. Per the germline V gene, CDR1 is LGHDT and CDR2 is YNNKEL (reference sequence). DNA for the CDR3: TGTGCCAGCAGCCAAGATCTGCCGGGACAGGGTTACTCACCCCTCCACTTT. As protein: CASSQDLPGQGYSPLHF.

Only one count was recorded for this clonotype. This sequence joins TRBV27 and TRBJ2-1; 9 positions match TRBD2. Unmatched junction bases numbered 10, after V lost 6 bases and J lost 4 bases. The CDR3 loop spans 16 amino acids. Germline CDR1 reads MNHEY; CDR2 reads SMNVEV (reference sequence). The CDR3 is CASSPRVLAGYNEQFF. The CDR3 bases are TGTGCCAGCAGCCCCCGTGTCCTAGCGGGGTACAATGAGCAGTTCTTC.

The chain has TRBV10-3 and TRBJ1-5, with unresolved D. The CDR3 totals 13 residues. V was trimmed by 2 bases and J by 4 bases, leaving 6 bases between them. The germline V gene has CDR1 ENHRY and CDR2 SYGVKD. CDR3 in amino acids: CAISEADNQPQHF. For the CDR3, the DNA is TGTGCCATCAGTGAGGCAGATAATCAGCCCCAGCATTTT.

This sequence joins TRBV7-3 and TRBJ2-3, with D possibly called TRBD1 or TRBD2 (5 bases each). Deletions cut 1 base from V and 4 bases from J, with 9 bases between. Germline V lookup: CDR1 SGHTA, CDR2 FQGTGA. This CDR3 has 14 residues. The chain's CDR3 is CASSLSLGADTQYF. The CDR3 bases are TGTGCCAGCAGCTTAAGTCTGGGGGCAGATACGCAGTATTTT.

Here the CDR3 reads CASSLVPQGVYGYTF. The CDR3 bases are TGTGCCAGCAGCTTAGTACCACAGGGCGTCTATGGCTACACCTTC. This chain uses TRBV7-6 with TRBJ1-2, with D perhaps TRBD1 (6 bases). The V gene lost 1 base and the J gene lost 4 bases, with 13 bases spanning the gap. This CDR3 has 15 amino acids. CDR1 is SGHVS and CDR2 is FNYEAQ in the germline V gene. The whole variable domain, remainder taken from reference TRBV7-6 and TRBJ1-2, is GAGVSQSPRYKVTKRGQDVALRCDPISGHVSLYWYRQALGQGPEFLTYFNYEAQQDKSGLPNDRFSAERPEGSISTLTIQRTEQRDSAMYRCASSLVPQGVYGYTFGSGTRLTVV.

The gene calls are TRBV4-2 and TRBJ1-6; 7 positions agree with TRBD1. CDR1 and CDR2 from the germline V gene are LGHNA and YNFKEQ. The CDR3 is made up of 15 amino acids. V trimming: 0 bases; J trimming: 4 bases; junction bases outside the gene matches: 0. In DNA, the CDR3 is TGTGCCAGCAGCCAAGAGGGACAGTATAATTCACCCCTCCACTTT. It yields the protein CASSQEGQYNSPLHF.

This clonotype was recorded only once. The V gene is TRBV29-1, the J gene TRBJ1-1; 8 nucleotides match TRBD1. The CDR3 totals 13 residues. After removal of 7 bases from V and 1 base from J, the junction contained 5 bases not matched to a gene. Germline V gives CDR1 SQVTM, CDR2 ANQGSEA. This chain's CDR3 is CSGGQVGNTEAFF. The CDR3 coding sequence is TGCAGCGGGGGACAGGTCGGGAACACTGAAGCTTTCTTT.

The chain is built from TRBV14 and TRBJ2-1; D possibly matches TRBD1 or TRBD2 (5 bases each). Germline assignment: CDR1 SGHDN and CDR2 FVKESK. This CDR3 has 15 amino acids. The ends were cut back, 0 bases at V and 4 bases at J, with 10 bases in the middle. CDR3 in DNA: TGTGCCAGCAGCCAAGATGAGGGACGGTACAATGAGCAGTTCTTC. This codes for CASSQDEGRYNEQFF.

The CDR3, as DNA: TGTGCCAGCAGCCAAGATGGGGGCCGGAAGACCCAGTACTTC. Translation: CASSQDGGRKTQYF. The rearrangement joins TRBV3-1 to TRBJ2-5; TRBD1 might be the D (6 bases). Trimming shortened V by 0 bases and J by 6 bases, and 11 bases separated the two germline ends. This CDR3 is 14 amino acids long. The germline CDR1 and CDR2 sequences are LGHDT and YNNKEL (reference sequence).

The CDR3: CASSLTGENNEQFF. The CDR3 DNA follows: TGTGCCAGCAGTTTGACGGGGGAGAACAATGAGCAGTTCTTC. The chain employs TRBV12-3 or TRBV12-4 and TRBJ2-1, with D perhaps matching TRBD2 (6 bases). V lost 3 bases and J 5 bases, leaving 11 bases between the germline ends. CDR3 length equals 14 residues.

The chain is built from TRBV7-2 and TRBJ2-7; perhaps TRBD1 as D (6 bases). Germline CDR1 SGHTA, CDR2 FQGNSA. There are 13 residues in the CDR3. Trimming pared 4 bases from V and 0 bases from J, leaving 7 bases between. The DNA of the CDR3 is TGTGCCAGCAGCTCAGGGGTCTCCTACGAGCAGTACTTC. This codes for CASSSGVSYEQYF. Supplemented by reference TRBV7-2 and TRBJ2-7, the full variable domain reads GAGVSQSPSNKVTEKGKDVELRCDPISGHTALYWYRQSLGQGLEFLIYFQGNSAPDKSGLPSDRFSAERTGGSVSTLTIQRTQQEDSAVYLCASSSGVSYEQYFGPGTRLTVT.

This chain joins TRBV2 and TRBJ2-7, with D possibly matching TRBD2 (5 bases). Germline V lookup: CDR1 SNHLY, CDR2 FYNNEI. This CDR3 is 15 amino acids long. The ends were cut back, 6 bases at V and 2 bases at J, with 17 bases in the middle. CDR3 in amino acids: CASSAGSRGPYEQYF. For the CDR3, the DNA is TGTGCCAGCAGCGCTGGGTCCCGAGGGCCCTACGAGCAGTACTTC.

The chain links TRBV6-6 to TRBJ1-3; D gene uncertain. The CDR3 is 16 residues long. Germline V lookup: CDR1 MNHNY, CDR2 SVGAGI (reference sequence). Between the trimmed V and J ends, which lost 0 bases and 0 bases, there was a span of 9 bases. The CDR3, as DNA: TGTGCCAGCAGTTACTCCGTCGGGGACTCTGGAAACACCATATATTTT. Protein: CASSYSVGDSGNTIYF.

V gene TRBV7-3 combines with J gene TRBJ1-6; no firm D call. This CDR3 has 14 residues. Trimming shortened V by 5 bases and J by 14 bases, and 19 bases separated the two germline ends. The V gene's germline CDR1 is SGHTA and CDR2 FQGTGA. The CDR3 DNA is TGTGCCAGCAGCCCGGGCCCCCTCCCAAGCACCCTCCACTTT. Protein sequence: CASSPGPLPSTLHF.

The rearrangement links TRBV24-1 to TRBJ1-5; D gene uncertain. Germline V gives CDR1 KGHDR, CDR2 SFDVKD. Trimming cost V 8 bases and J 1 base, with 8 bases left between them. This CDR3 has 13 amino acids. The CDR3 nucleotides read TGTGCCACCATGAAACAGAGCAATCAGCCCCAGCATTTT. Its translation is CATMKQSNQPQHF.

The V and J genes are TRBV4-2 and TRBJ2-2; D unresolved. The ends were cut back, 0 bases at V and 5 bases at J, with 7 bases in the middle. This CDR3 is 14 amino acids long. CDR1 and CDR2 (germline): LGHNA, YNFKEQ. This CDR3 is CASSQDRATGELFF. The CDR3 nucleotides are TGTGCCAGCAGCCAAGATCGTGCTACCGGGGAGCTGTTTTTT.

This chain joins TRBV7-9 and TRBJ1-1; D not certain. Trimming stripped 2 bases from V and 1 base from J, with 17 bases between. Germline CDR1 SEHNR, CDR2 FQNEAQ (reference sequence). This CDR3 comprises 17 residues. The CDR3 spells CASSLRPREMSNTEAFF. For the CDR3, the DNA is TGTGCCAGCAGCTTAAGGCCAAGGGAAATGTCGAACACTGAAGCTTTCTTT.

CDR3 nucleotides: TGTGCCAGTAGTATAGCGGTAAATGAGCAGTTCTTC. It specifies CASSIAVNEQFF. The chain combines TRBV19 with TRBJ2-1, with D uncertain. The CDR3 contains 12 residues. V was cut by 1 base and J by 7 bases, with 5 bases left in between. CDR1 LNHDA and CDR2 SQIVND come from the germline V gene (reference sequence).

This clonotype has just one count. This chain links TRBV5-1 with TRBJ2-1, with 8 bases that match TRBD2. The CDR3 runs to 14 residues. With 4 bases clipped from V and 8 bases from J, the junction kept 8 bases outside the gene matches. From germline, CDR1 is SGHRS and CDR2 YFSETQ. The CDR3 DNA reads as TGCGCCAGCAGCCTGGACGGGGGGGCCTATGAGCAGTTCTTC. Its protein product is CASSLDGGAYEQFF.

This clonotype has only one observation. This chain uses TRBV5-1 with TRBJ2-5; no firm D call. The V and J ends lost 0 bases and 9 bases respectively, with 12 bases between them. This CDR3 is 13 amino acids long. Per the germline V gene, CDR1 is SGHRS and CDR2 is YFSETQ. The CDR3 sequence: CASSLEAELSQYF. DNA of the CDR3: TGCGCCAGCAGCTTGGAGGCCGAGTTGTCCCAGTACTTC.